This T cell receptor (beta chain) was obtained from a study of blood T cell repertoires in COVID-19. As for the study in general: Acute and convalescent COVID-19 samples came from the United States, Italy and Spain. T cells, B-cell-depleted T cells, or PBMCs supplied cDNA or gDNA.

In the original workflow: For nucleated cells, counts were estimated from reference gene primer amplification. Clones were read by immunoSEQ multiplex PCR, and TCRdb kept only the in-frame ones, dropping some. V, J and clone size are those of that table, while D and trimming were read from the DNA. Among around 320,000 clones listed, about 91% were seen once. This CDR3 spans 13 amino acids. V lost 0 bases and J lost 3, with 6 bases in between. CDR1 is LGHNA and CDR2 is YNFKEQ in the germline V gene. The chain employs TRBV4-2 and TRBJ2-7, with D hard to call. The specimen sequenced was peripheral blood. This clonotype was sampled from a woman aged 25-40 years who had recovered from COVID-19. DNA for the CDR3: TGTGCCAGCAGCCAAGATGTCGGCTACGAGCAGTACTTC. Translated: CASSQDVGYEQYF.